One and the same sample provided the 22 T cell receptor beta chains below, sequenced in a study of T cells in localized non-small cell lung cancer (dated by TCRdb to 2018 to 2020). The protocol used for the library was the immunoSEQ multiplex PCR assay. TCRdb's version of the immuneACCESS table is confined to in-frame rearrangements and falls short of the full clone set. An unresolved V gene accounts for under half of the shortfall where checked; the remainder is of unknown origin. The sample contains about 25,000 clones, 92% of them found a single time. Clones ranked in the top ten supply roughly 2.8% of the sample. This sample comprised peripheral blood, obtained before any cancer treatment. The source is a woman aged 35 to 69 with stage I lung adenocarcinoma.

This chain links TRBV4-2 with TRBJ1-3; D unclear. V was trimmed by 2 bases and J by 0 bases, leaving 8 bases between them. The CDR3 has 15 amino acids. Germline CDR1 LGHNA, CDR2 YNFKEQ. CDR3 bases: TGTGCCAGCAGCCAACCGGGAACCTCTGGAAACACCATATATTTT. Translating gives CASSQPGTSGNTIYF.

This chain connects TRBV27 to TRBJ2-7, with 12 bases that match TRBD1. Germline trimming cut 6 bases from V and 1 base from J; bases unmatched to any gene: 1. The length of the CDR3 is 14 residues. Germline V gene data show CDR1 as MNHEY and CDR2 as SMNVEV (reference sequence). CDR3 protein: CASRGQGASYEQYF. The CDR3 bases are TGTGCCAGCAGGGGACAGGGGGCTTCCTACGAGCAGTACTTC.

The CDR3 reads CASSNRGNEQFF. CDR3 coding DNA: TGTGCCAGCAGCAACAGGGGTAATGAGCAGTTCTTC. The V and J genes are TRBV2 and TRBJ2-1, with 7 nucleotides matching TRBD1. Germline-derived CDR1 and CDR2 are SNHLY and FYNNEI. V lost 6 bases to trimming and J lost 7 bases; unmatched junction nucleotides: 3. This CDR3 is 12 amino acids long.

The V gene is TRBV14, the J gene TRBJ2-3; D is possibly TRBD1 (5 bases). The CDR3 has 13 amino acids. Trimming removed 8 bases at V and 4 bases at J, with 13 bases between. Germline assignment: CDR1 SGHDN and CDR2 FVKESK. The CDR3 region is CASGAGSADTQYF. The CDR3 DNA follows: TGTGCCAGCGGGGCAGGTTCGGCAGATACGCAGTATTTT.

A word on this clone: The junction and the germline gene differ at one end; a read error may be behind it. The V and J genes are TRBV5-1 and TRBJ2-7, with 8 bases identical to TRBD2. Germline values: CDR1 SGHRS, CDR2 YFSETQ. This CDR3 has 15 amino acids. CDR3 bases: TGCGCCCGCAGCTGGACCCCGGACCGGGGGGGGGAGCAGTACTTC. This translates into CARSWTPDRGGEQYF.

This clone was seen just once. The chain joins TRBV28 to TRBJ2-1; no clear D gene. V gave up 7 bases and J gave up 0 bases, with 7 bases separating them. In germline, CDR1 is MDHEN, CDR2 SYDVKM. The CDR3 sequence is 13 residues long. The CDR3 spells CASTSSSYNEQFF. DNA for the CDR3: TGTGCCAGCACGTCCAGCTCCTACAATGAGCAGTTCTTC.

The chain couples TRBV7-2 to TRBJ2-1; 9 bases fit TRBD2. Germline values: CDR1 SGHTA, CDR2 FQGNSA. Losses at the gene ends were 6 bases for V and 4 bases for J; bases not matched to a gene: 13. The CDR3 is 17 residues long. CDR3 loop: CASSDHLLAGPYNEQFF. The CDR3, as DNA: TGTGCCAGCAGTGACCATCTTCTAGCGGGGCCTTACAATGAGCAGTTCTTC. Full variable domain (remainder filled in from reference TRBV7-2 and TRBJ2-1): GAGVSQSPSNKVTEKGKDVELRCDPISGHTALYWYRQSLGQGLEFLIYFQGNSAPDKSGLPSDRFSAERTGGSVSTLTIQRTQQEDSAVYLCASSDHLLAGPYNEQFFGPGTRLTVL.

This chain joins TRBV25-1 and TRBJ1-2; D gene ambiguous. This CDR3 contains 14 residues. In germline, CDR1 is MGHDK, CDR2 SYGVNS. The germline V and J ends were trimmed by 3 bases and 3 bases, with 11 bases remaining between them. CDR3 amino acids: CASSELQEDYGYTF. Written as DNA, the CDR3 is TGTGCCAGCAGTGAGCTGCAGGAAGACTATGGCTACACCTTC.

The rearrangement uses TRBV10-3 and TRBJ2-7, with 7 bases that match TRBD2. Germline loops: CDR1 ENHRY, CDR2 SYGVKD. The CDR3 sequence is 13 residues long. The trim removed 11 bases at V and 5 bases at J, leaving 12 bases unmatched. CDR3 nucleotide sequence: TGTGCCTCTACATTGGGACTACCTAACGAGCAGTACTTC. Its translation is CASTLGLPNEQYF.

The chain uses TRBV5-1 and TRBJ2-7, with 14 bases fitting TRBD2. Trimming at V came to 0 bases and at J to 12 bases, leaving 5 bases not matched to a gene. Germline V gene lookup returns CDR1 SGHRS and CDR2 YFSETQ. This CDR3 spans 14 amino acids. This CDR3 reads CASSLEGLAGERYF. The CDR3 DNA sequence: TGCGCCAGCAGCTTGGAGGGACTAGCGGGAGAACGGTACTTC.

The chain combines TRBV5-1 with TRBJ2-5; D may be TRBD1 (6 bases). Germline values: CDR1 SGHRS, CDR2 YFSETQ. The CDR3 loop spans 15 amino acids. V gave up 5 bases and J gave up 7 bases, with 21 bases separating them. For the CDR3, the DNA is TGCGCCAGCAGTTCAACCCGGGACAAGCCGTCGACCCAGTACTTC. It specifies CASSSTRDKPSTQYF.

CDR3 loop: CASSHPGQGAYGYTF. The CDR3 nucleotides read TGCGCCAGCAGCCATCCAGGACAGGGCGCCTATGGCTACACCTTC. The chain recombines TRBV4-1 with TRBJ1-2, with 8 positions matching TRBD1. The CDR3 totals 15 residues. CDR1 and CDR2 (germline): MGHRA, YSYEKL. The V and J ends lost 3 bases and 4 bases, in that order; junction bases with no gene match: 7.

V usage is TRBV5-5 and J usage is TRBJ2-5, with D possibly TRBD1 on 5 matching bases. Germline-derived CDR1 and CDR2 are SGHKS and YYEKEE (reference sequence). CDR3 length equals 16 residues. V lost 4 bases, J lost 2 bases, and 18 bases lay in between. CDR3 nucleotide sequence: TGTGCCAGCAGCGCCCGACAGAGAATAGGTCAAGAGACCCAGTACTTC. Its protein is CASSARQRIGQETQYF. Together with reference TRBV5-5 and TRBJ2-5, the CDR3 gives the full variable domain: DAGVTQSPTHLIKTRGQQVTLRCSPISGHKSVSWYQQVLGQGPQFIFQYYEKEERGRGNFPDRFSARQFPNYSSELNVNALLLGDSALYLCASSARQRIGQETQYFGPGTRLLVL.

In this sample, this clone turned up once. J is TRBJ1-1 and V is TRBV28; TRBD1 might be the D (5 bases). The CDR3 totals 12 residues. V lost 6 bases to trimming and J lost 10 bases, with 15 bases between them. Per the germline V gene, CDR1 is MDHEN and CDR2 is SYDVKM. The CDR3 loop is CASSQDRKRAFF. CDR3 sequence (DNA): TGTGCCAGCAGCCAAGACAGAAAAAGAGCTTTCTTT.

The chain is built from TRBV28 and TRBJ2-2, with D uncertain. V was shortened by 5 bases and J by 7 bases, with 14 bases between the two germline ends. The germline gives CDR1 MDHEN, CDR2 SYDVKM. This CDR3 is built from 14 residues. The CDR3 is CASSLVDIYGELFF. The CDR3 DNA sequence: TGTGCCAGCAGTCTCGTAGACATTTACGGGGAGCTGTTTTTT.

Written as DNA, the CDR3 is TGTGCCAGCAGTGAAAAGTGGGATCAGCCCCAGCATTTT. It yields the protein CASSEKWDQPQHF. V gene TRBV6-1 combines with J gene TRBJ1-5; D unresolved. The CDR3 extends over 13 amino acids. Germline V gives CDR1 MNHNS, CDR2 SASEGT. V was pared by 2 bases and J by 5 bases, with 7 bases between.

This clone has a single count. The chain couples TRBV11-2 to TRBJ1-1; D ambiguous. CDR3 size: 13 residues. Trimming took off 4 bases at V and 1 base at J, with 7 bases between the two ends. Looked up from germline, CDR1 is SGHAT and CDR2 is FQNNGV. For the CDR3, the DNA is TGTGCCAGCAGCTCCCGACGGAACACTGAAGCTTTCTTT. It codes for CASSSRRNTEAFF.

In this sample, this clone turned up once. The rearrangement joins TRBV27 to TRBJ2-2; D call uncertain. Trimming left V 4 bases short and J 3 bases short, with 9 bases between. From germline, CDR1 is MNHEY and CDR2 SMNVEV (reference sequence). The CDR3 has 14 amino acids. In DNA form, the CDR3 reads TGTGCCAGCAGTTATGGGCTGTACACCGGGGAGCTGTTTTTT. Protein: CASSYGLYTGELFF.

The chain carries TRBV30 and TRBJ2-4; possible D gene TRBD2, 6 bases. The CDR3 runs to 12 residues. V was cut by 5 bases and J by 6 bases, with 11 bases left in between. The germline gives CDR1 GTSNPN, CDR2 SVGIG (reference sequence). CDR3 DNA: TGTGCCTGGGACGGGGGAGGAAACATTCAGTACTTC. Its protein product is CAWDGGGNIQYF.

This chain uses TRBV28 with TRBJ2-7; the D is unclear. The CDR3 covers 12 residues. The germline gives CDR1 MDHEN, CDR2 SYDVKM. The V end was cut by 7 bases, the J end by 7 bases, with 14 bases between. As DNA, the CDR3 is TGTGCCAGCACCGCGCCTTTTGTTGAGCAGTACTTC. Translating gives CASTAPFVEQYF.

This clone has only one observation. The chain combines TRBV11-2 with TRBJ2-7, with D possibly TRBD2 on 6 matching bases. Germline CDR1 is SGHAT and CDR2 is FQNNGV. Trimming removed 2 bases from V and 0 bases from J, with 11 bases in between. The CDR3 loop spans 15 amino acids. The CDR3 DNA follows: TGTGCCAGCAGCTTATTGCAGCGGGTCTCCTACGAGCAGTACTTC. This codes for CASSLLQRVSYEQYF.

The V call is TRBV7-9, the J call TRBJ2-3; 10 bases align to TRBD2. V dropped 3 bases and J dropped 5; count of bases not matched to a gene: 2. CDR3 length: 14 residues. CDR1 SEHNR and CDR2 FQNEAQ come from the germline V gene (reference sequence). CDR3 coding DNA: TGTGCCAGCAGCTTGGGACTAGCGAGAGATACGCAGTATTTT. This gives the protein CASSLGLARDTQYF.